This T cell receptor beta chain was identified during a study of blood T cell repertoires in COVID-19. Study background: Acute and convalescent COVID-19 samples came from the United States, Italy and Spain. In each case, the material was cDNA or gDNA derived from T cells, B-cell-depleted T cells, or PBMCs.

Per the original methods: By means of reference gene primer amplification, nucleated cell counts were estimated. Only in-frame clones appear in the TCRdb table, and some are missing; sequencing was by immunoSEQ multiplex PCR. D and trimming come from the DNA, and the V and J calls and clone size come from that table. The table lists 200,000 to 250,000 clones, roughly 86% of them singletons. This CDR3 is 14 amino acids long. Germline V gene lookup returns CDR1 SNHLY and CDR2 FYNNEI. V lost 4 bases to trimming and J lost 2 bases, with 9 bases between them. The chain uses TRBV2 and TRBJ1-5; D ambiguous. The receptor's source is a woman aged 60-70 years who had recovered from COVID-19. Sequencing used peripheral blood. The chain's CDR3 is CASSAGMGNQPQHF. The CDR3 DNA sequence: TGTGCCAGCAGTGCCGGGATGGGCAATCAGCCCCAGCATTTT.